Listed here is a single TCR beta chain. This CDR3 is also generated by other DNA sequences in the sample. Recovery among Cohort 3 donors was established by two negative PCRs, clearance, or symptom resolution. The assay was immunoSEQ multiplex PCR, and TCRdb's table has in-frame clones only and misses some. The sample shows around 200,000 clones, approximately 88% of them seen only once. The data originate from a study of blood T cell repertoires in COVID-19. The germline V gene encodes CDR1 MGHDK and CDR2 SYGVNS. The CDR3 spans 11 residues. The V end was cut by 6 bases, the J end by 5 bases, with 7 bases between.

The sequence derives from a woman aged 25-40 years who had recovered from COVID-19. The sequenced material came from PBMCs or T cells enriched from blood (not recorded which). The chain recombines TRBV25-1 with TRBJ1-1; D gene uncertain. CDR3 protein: CASREETEAFF. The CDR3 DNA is TGTGCCAGCAGGGAGGAGACTGAAGCTTTCTTT.